This is a list of T cell receptor beta chains from one sample in a study of neurological immune-mediated disorders. A single record per CDR3 protein comes from TCRdb applying MiXCR to the 5' RACE reads. Here the sample spans more than 40,000 distinct CDR3 sequences, 13% to 15% being singletons. The specimen sequenced was CD4+ T cells from blood. These receptors originate from a woman aged 60 to 75 with HTLV-1-associated myelopathy (HAM/TSP). Both conserved end residues are part of each CDR3. Each record gives: V gene, D gene, clone size, J gene, CDR3 DNA, CDR3 protein. D genes are given only for firm matches. Only some rows state a clone size, as once, few, many or a class for expanded clones.

>TRBV20-1|NA|many|TRBJ2-3
TGCAGTGCCGTCCGGGACCCGGGGGATACGCAGTATTTT
CSAVRDPGDTQYF
>TRBV4-2|NA|many|TRBJ1-3
TGTGCCAGCAGCCAAGGAGGATTCTCTGGAAACACCATATATTTT
CASSQGGFSGNTIYF
>TRBV3-1|TRBD2|many|TRBJ2-7
TGTGCCAGCAGCCAAGAGCCTAGCGGAGAGGTCGAGCAGTACTTC
CASSQEPSGEVEQYF
>TRBV2|TRBD1|NA|TRBJ2-1
TGTGCCAGAAGCGGACAGGGTTACAATGAGCAGTTCTTC
CARSGQGYNEQFF
>TRBV19|TRBD1|many|TRBJ1-1
TGTGCCAGTAGGATGGACAGGGTGAACACTGAAGCTTTCTTT
CASRMDRVNTEAFF
>TRBV29-1|NA|once|TRBJ2-5
TGCAGCGGTCTCCGGGGGATGGAGACCCAGTACTTC
CSGLRGMETQYF
>TRBV20-1|NA|many|TRBJ2-3
TGCAGTGCTAGAGTCCCGGGTCGCACAGATACGCAGTATTTT
CSARVPGRTDTQYF
>TRBV7-6|NA|once|TRBJ2-5
TGTGCCAGCAGCTTATCGGTCCAAGAGACCCAGTACTTC
CASSLSVQETQYF
>TRBV25-1|TRBD1|many|TRBJ2-5
TGTGCCAGCCAATCCGGGACAGGGCAAGAGACCCAGTACTTC
CASQSGTGQETQYF
>TRBV18|NA|many|TRBJ1-6
TGTGCCAGCTCACCCGCCTCTTTCGGATCAGGGTCACCCCTCCACTTT
CASSPASFGSGSPLHF
>TRBV2|NA|once|TRBJ2-1
TGTGCCAGCAGGCAGGGGGGGGTATACAATGAGCAGTTCTTC
CASRQGGVYNEQFF
>TRBV18|NA|many|TRBJ2-3
TGTGCCAGCCATGGTGACACAGATACGCAGTATTTT
CASHGDTDTQYF
>TRBV20-1|NA|many|TRBJ1-1
TGCAGTGCAGGACCGACAGGTCGCACTGAAGCTTTCTTT
CSAGPTGRTEAFF
>TRBV7-8|NA|many|TRBJ1-1
TGTGCCAGCAGCTTAGCGCTACAGGGTGGTACTGAAGCTTTCTTT
CASSLALQGGTEAFF
>TRBV19|TRBD1|many|TRBJ1-2
TGTGCCAGTAGTCCGAGGACAGGGGGAGAATCTGGCTACACCTTC
CASSPRTGGESGYTF
>TRBV29-1|NA|many|TRBJ1-2
TGCAGCGACAGGGTCGCTAACTATGGCTACACCTTC
CSDRVANYGYTF
>TRBV12-3/TRBV12-4|TRBD1|many|TRBJ2-4
TGTGCCAGCAGTCGGACAGGGGGCCCCTCTAACATTCAGTACTTC
CASSRTGGPSNIQYF
>TRBV3-1|NA|many|TRBJ1-2
TGTGCCAGCAGCCGCGAGGGGTTCTATGGCTACACCTTC
CASSREGFYGYTF
>TRBV20-1|NA|many|TRBJ2-3
TGCAGTGCTAACCGGCCGGGGGGCCAAGATACGCAGTATTTT
CSANRPGGQDTQYF
>TRBV20-1|NA|many|TRBJ2-1
TGCAGTGCCCCCCCCGCCAGGGGTTACAATGAGCAGTTCTTC
CSAPPARGYNEQFF
>TRBV20-1|TRBD2|NA|TRBJ2-3
TGCAGTGCTACCCTTGAGCGGGACACAGATACGCAGTATTTT
CSATLERDTDTQYF
>TRBV12-3/TRBV12-4|TRBD2|many|TRBJ2-3
TGTGCCAGCAGTCCACGACTAGCGGGGGCCACAGATACGCAGTATTTT
CASSPRLAGATDTQYF
>TRBV5-6|NA|many|TRBJ2-1
TGTGCCAGCAGAGGGTCTCTCTCCTATAATGAGCAGTTCTTC
CASRGSLSYNEQFF
>TRBV13|TRBD1|many|TRBJ2-2
TGTGCCAGCAGCTCCCATCAGGGGGCCACCGGGGAGCTGTTTTTT
CASSSHQGATGELFF
>TRBV6-5|NA|many|TRBJ2-3
TGTGCCAGCAGAGACACCACAGATACGCAGTATTTT
CASRDTTDTQYF
>TRBV5-1|NA|many|TRBJ1-1
TGCGCCAGCAGCAAACTGACAGTGACAAACACTGAAGCTTTCTTT
CASSKLTVTNTEAFF
>TRBV5-1|TRBD2|NA|TRBJ2-1
TGCGCCAGCAGCTTGGACGGACTAGCGGACAATGAGCAGTTCTTC
CASSLDGLADNEQFF
>TRBV5-1|NA|many|TRBJ1-3
TGCGCCAGCAGCTTGGGATCGGACAGCTCTGGAAACACCATATATTTT
CASSLGSDSSGNTIYF
>TRBV12-3/TRBV12-4|NA|many|TRBJ1-4
TGTGCCAGCAGTCCTGGGCAGCACATCAAACTGTTTTTT
CASSPGQHIKLFF
>TRBV29-1|NA|many|TRBJ2-5
TGCAGCGTCCAGGGAGCGGATCAAGAGACCCAGTACTTC
CSVQGADQETQYF
>TRBV7-2|NA|many|TRBJ1-1
TGTGCCAGCAGCTCCTCTGGGACATTAGCTGAAGCTTTCTTT
CASSSSGTLAEAFF
>TRBV11-3|NA|many|TRBJ2-5
TGTGCCAGCAGCTTGGGAGGCCAAGAGACCCAGTACTTC
CASSLGGQETQYF
>TRBV7-9|NA|many|TRBJ2-2
TGTGCCAGCAGGAAGGAGGATACGGGGGACACCGGGGAGCTGTTTTTT
CASRKEDTGDTGELFF
>TRBV6-2/TRBV6-3|TRBD1|many|TRBJ1-5
TGTGCCAGCAGGCCCAGGGGGCCGGGCAATCAGCCCCAGCATTTT
CASRPRGPGNQPQHF
>TRBV5-1|TRBD1|many|TRBJ1-6
TGCGCCAGCAGCCGGACAGGGAGGGATTCACCCCTCCACTTT
CASSRTGRDSPLHF
>TRBV6-5|NA|many|TRBJ1-2
TGTGCCAGCAGCCGCTCCCCAGGGGTGTACTATGGCTACACCTTC
CASSRSPGVYYGYTF
>TRBV10-3|TRBD1|many|TRBJ2-3
TGTGCCATCAGTCCCCGGGACAGCAACACAGATACGCAGTATTTT
CAISPRDSNTDTQYF
>TRBV2|NA|NA|TRBJ2-1
TGTGCCAGCAGCCAAGGGGGGCTGGGGGGGTTCAATGAGCAGTTCTTC
CASSQGGLGGFNEQFF
>TRBV10-3|TRBD2|NA|TRBJ2-3
TGTGCCACGTCGGGACTAGAGGGAGGGGGGAGCACAGATACGCAGTATTTT
CATSGLEGGGSTDTQYF
>TRBV4-1|NA|many|TRBJ2-2
TGCGCCAGCAGGCGCGGACCGAACACCGGGGAGCTGTTTTTT
CASRRGPNTGELFF
>TRBV5-1|NA|many|TRBJ2-3
TGCGCCAGCAGCTTGGGGACAGTTTTTACAGATACGCAGTATTTT
CASSLGTVFTDTQYF
>TRBV4-1|NA|many|TRBJ1-4
TGCGCCAGCAGCCAAGATGTGGTTGGAAAACTGTTTTTT
CASSQDVVGKLFF
>TRBV20-1|NA|many|TRBJ1-5
TGCAGTGCTCAAGGAAAGCCGCGAGGCAGTAGAGAGCCCCAGCATTTT
CSAQGKPRGSREPQHF
>TRBV11-2|NA|NA|TRBJ1-2
TGTGCCAATAGCCCCTGGGGGTCTAACTATGGCTACACCTTC
CANSPWGSNYGYTF